This TCR beta chain was recovered during a study of response to subunit inactivated influenza vaccine (dated by TCRdb to 2016 to 2019). With regard to the full study: Deep quantitative T cell receptor repertoire profiling was used in the study to track responses to a trivalent subunit inactivated influenza vaccine.

Library preparation used RT-PCR. The reads were generated on an Illumina HiSeq 2500. The raw public reads went through TCRdb reprocessing: fastp at Q25, MiXCR clone calling, in-frame beta chains kept. Each entry is one CDR3 protein sequence, shown with its most common DNA and genes. The table for this sample lists 450,000 to 600,000 distinct CDR3 sequences; more than 7% of them were counted only once. The ten largest clones capture roughly 13% of the sample. Deletion took 0 bases off V and 4 bases off J, with a span of 16 bases between the germline ends. From the germline V gene (reference sequence), CDR1 is DFQATT and CDR2 is SNEGSKA. Including the terminal cysteine and phenylalanine, the CDR3 comprises 16 residues. Only the CDR3 DNA stays, 48 bases, in frame from base 1. What the study reported, not specific to this receptor: It was suggested by the authors that each seasonal influenza vaccination may recruit only a limited number of new T cells.

With regard to this clonotype: Its antigen specificity is not known. One base away there is no much larger clone; base qualities are not given.

The receptor chain draws on TRBV20-1 and TRBJ2-4, with the D assignment possibly TRBD1 or TRBD2, given 5 matching bases for each. The specimen comprised PBMCs from blood, sampled approximately 25 months after vaccination. This receptor was taken from a man between 50 and 75 years old who received an inactivated influenza vaccine. Donor details come from another sample of the same person, matched by shared clones. In nucleotides, the sequence is TGCAGTGCTAGAGATAGTTTGGGGGAACGGAAAAACATTCAGTACTTC. The translation is CSARDSLGERKNIQYF.